Below are 29 T cell receptor beta chains sequenced from a single sample in a study of human T cells and chemical hapten exposure. TCRdb ran MiXCR on the RACE reads and lists one entry per CDR3 protein. The sample shows 95,000 or so distinct CDR3 sequences, over 9.5% of them seen only once. Time point noted: patch test 1, 2 weeks after DPC sensitization. Treatment described: therapeutic diphenylcyclopropenone sensitization with weekly scalp DPC. This material consisted of whole blood, taken in connection with sensitization to the hapten diphenylcyclopropenone (DPC). The source is a man in his forties or fifties with alopecia areata. Some clones in this sample may be carry-over from other donors' samples.

CDR3 protein: CASSPTSSGSYEQYF. In nucleotides, the CDR3 is TGTGCCAGCAGTCCGACATCTTCGGGTTCCTACGAGCAGTACTTC. V and J are TRBV27 and TRBJ2-7; no clear D. V dropped 5 bases and J dropped 1 base, with 15 bases sitting between them. The CDR3 is made up of 15 amino acids. Germline V gene sequence: CDR1 MNHEY, CDR2 SMNVEV (reference sequence).

The sample holds many counts of this clonotype. The rearrangement links TRBV6-6 to TRBJ1-2; D unclear. Trimming removed 0 bases at V and 2 bases at J, with 10 bases between. From germline, CDR1 is MNHNY and CDR2 SVGAGI (reference sequence). The CDR3 contains 15 residues. In nucleotides, the CDR3 is TGTGCCAGCAGTTACTCTCCTAAAGGGAACTATGGCTACACCTTC. Translation: CASSYSPKGNYGYTF.

In this sample, this clonotype turned up many times. The chain links TRBV18 to TRBJ1-1; a possible D gene is TRBD1 (5 bases). Germline loops: CDR1 KGHSH, CDR2 LQKENI. The V and J ends lost 0 bases and 9 bases respectively, with 14 bases between them. CDR3 length equals 14 residues. Here the CDR3 reads CASSPPVSGFQAFF. The CDR3 nucleotides are TGTGCCAGCTCACCACCCGTTTCAGGGTTTCAAGCTTTCTTT.

The V call is TRBV12-3 or TRBV12-4, the J call TRBJ2-1; D may be TRBD2 (6 bases). Trimming pared 2 bases from V and 8 bases from J, leaving 16 bases between. The CDR3 extends over 15 amino acids. This chain's CDR3 is CASSLRTISFYEQFF. DNA for the CDR3: TGTGCCAGCAGTTTAAGGACTATCTCGTTCTATGAGCAGTTCTTC.

There are many counts of this clonotype. The rearrangement joins TRBV6-1 to TRBJ2-3, with 14 bases lining up with TRBD2. This CDR3 contains 17 residues. Per the germline V gene, CDR1 is MNHNS and CDR2 is SASEGT. J was trimmed by 2 bases and V by 6 bases; bases with no gene match: 7. The CDR3 bases are TGTGCCAGCAGCGTAAGACTAGCGGGAGGGCCCACAGATACGCAGTATTTT. It yields the protein CASSVRLAGGPTDTQYF.

This clonotype has more than one count but fewer than ten. At one of its ends the junction is not consistent with the germline gene, which may arise from a read error. The chain links TRBV6-2 or TRBV6-3 to TRBJ2-7; 7 nucleotides line up with TRBD2. The CDR3 has 9 residues. Germline V gives CDR1 MNHEY, CDR2 SVGEGT. The CDR3 region has the DNA TGTGCCAGCAGTTACTCGCGGGAGTTC. As protein: CASSYSREF.

As to this clonotype: This may stem from a read error, because a much larger clone lies one nucleotide away. The chain recombines TRBV4-3 with TRBJ2-1, with TRBD2 as a possible D gene (6 bases). The germline gives CDR1 LGHNA, CDR2 YSLEER. The CDR3 is made up of 13 amino acids. CDR3 DNA sequence: TGCGTCAGCAGCCAAGGACTACGCAATGAGCAGTTCTTC. This gives the protein CVSSQGLRNEQFF.

This clonotype was observed a handful of times. The J gene is TRBJ2-3, the V gene TRBV29-1; tentatively, D is TRBD2 (5 bases). In germline, CDR1 is SQVTM, CDR2 ANQGSEA. Trimming shortened V by 4 bases and J by 2 bases, and 13 bases separated the two germline ends. There are 14 residues in the CDR3. The CDR3 loop reads CSVGFGLITDTQYF. The CDR3 nucleotides read TGCAGCGTTGGGTTTGGACTCATCACAGATACGCAGTATTTT.

This clonotype was seen more than once but under ten times. The chain uses TRBV21-1 and TRBJ2-1; the table's D call of TRBD2 was not tested on the DNA. TRBV21-1 is labeled a pseudogene. This CDR3 spans 20 amino acids. This CDR3 reads CASSPIRGDSPAGFDNEQFF. Here the CDR3 DNA reads TGTGCCAGCAGCCCGATAAGAGGGGACTCACCCGCGGGCTTTGACAATGAGCAGTTCTTC.

This clonotype was observed a handful of times. The chain links TRBV20-1 to TRBJ1-2; D gene ambiguous. The CDR3 has 13 residues. CDR1 is DFQATT, CDR2 SNEGSKA, per germline (reference sequence). V lost 6 bases to trimming and J lost 2 bases, with 13 bases between them. The CDR3: CSAHYGKNYGYTF. The CDR3 DNA reads TGCAGTGCCCACTACGGGAAAAACTATGGCTACACCTTC.

This clonotype occurred a few times. The V call is TRBV5-4, the J call TRBJ2-3, with 9 bases identical to TRBD2. Germline V gene lookup returns CDR1 SGHNT and CDR2 YYREEE (reference sequence). V dropped 3 bases and J dropped 5; count of bases not matched to a gene: 10. The CDR3 is 16 amino acids. CDR3 nucleotide sequence: TGTGCCAGCAGCTCCGGGGTAGCGGGAGAACAAGATACGCAGTATTTT. Amino acids: CASSSGVAGEQDTQYF. The full variable domain, rest sourced from reference TRBV5-4 and TRBJ2-3, is ETGVTQSPTHLIKTRGQQVTLRCSSQSGHNTVSWYQQALGQGPQFIFQYYREEENGRGNFPPRFSGLQFPNYSSELNVNALELDDSALYLCASSSGVAGEQDTQYFGPGTRLTVL.

The V call is TRBV28, the J call TRBJ2-5, with TRBD1 as a possible D gene (6 bases). Trimming cost V 6 bases and J 5 bases, with 16 bases left between them. Germline CDR1 and CDR2: MDHEN and SYDVKM. This CDR3 region has 14 residues. The CDR3 loop reads CASSLTGFRETQYF. The CDR3 DNA reads as TGTGCCAGCAGCCTAACAGGGTTCCGGGAGACCCAGTACTTC.

In its sample, this clonotype was seen a few times. This rearrangement joins TRBV7-3 to TRBJ2-5, with no clear D. Germline V CDR1 and CDR2: SGHTA, FQGTGA. The V end was cut by 0 bases, the J end by 4 bases, with 6 bases between. The CDR3 length is 13 residues. The DNA of the CDR3 is TGTGCCAGCAGCTTAACGGGTGGAGAGACCCAGTACTTC. Translation gives CASSLTGGETQYF.

The rearrangement links TRBV19 to TRBJ2-3, with 9 positions matching TRBD1. This CDR3 is built from 15 residues. Germline V gives CDR1 LNHDA, CDR2 SQIVND (reference sequence). With V trimmed by 5 bases and J by 1 base, 4 bases remained unmatched. The CDR3 coding sequence is TGTGCCAGTAGTCCCAGGACAGGGGGCACAGATACGCAGTATTTT. Amino acid sequence: CASSPRTGGTDTQYF.

This clonotype was recorded at least ten times. This chain connects TRBV20-1 to TRBJ2-2, with D tentatively TRBD1 (5 bases). Germline V lookup: CDR1 DFQATT, CDR2 SNEGSKA (reference sequence). V shed 3 bases and J shed 5 bases, with 7 bases lying between them. This CDR3 is built from 12 residues. The CDR3 sequence: CSASYRTGELFF. CDR3 DNA sequence: TGCAGTGCTAGCTACAGGACCGGGGAGCTGTTTTTT.

This clonotype was recorded at least ten times. This chain connects TRBV3-1 to TRBJ1-5; tentatively, D is TRBD1 (5 bases). The CDR3 loop spans 14 amino acids. CDR1 is LGHDT and CDR2 is YNNKEL in the germline V gene (reference sequence). Trimming took 4 bases from V and 6 from J, leaving 13 bases between them. This CDR3 is CASSPQQGGQPQHF. The CDR3 DNA follows: TGTGCCAGCAGCCCGCAGCAGGGAGGTCAGCCCCAGCATTTT.

This chain joins TRBV6-6 and TRBJ2-7; 9 nucleotides match TRBD2. The germline gives CDR1 MNHNY, CDR2 SVGAGI (reference sequence). V lost 3 bases to trimming and J lost 9 bases; unmatched junction nucleotides: 3. The CDR3 consists of 12 residues. The CDR3 spells CASSYSGSGQYV. The CDR3 DNA sequence: TGTGCCAGCAGTTATAGCGGGAGCGGGCAGTACGTC.

The V gene is TRBV24-1, the J gene TRBJ2-1; possibly TRBD2 for D (7 bases). This CDR3 contains 16 residues. The germline V gene has CDR1 KGHDR and CDR2 SFDVKD. Trimming pared 4 bases from V and 3 bases from J, leaving 15 bases between. The CDR3 loop is CATSDRAGQVYNEQFF. The DNA of the CDR3 is TGTGCCACCAGTGACCGAGCGGGACAAGTCTACAATGAGCAGTTCTTC.

This clonotype showed up many times. The V gene is TRBV28, the J gene TRBJ1-5, with a tentative D call TRBD1 (5 bases). V lost 8 bases, J lost 1 base, and 9 bases lay in between. Germline V gene lookup returns CDR1 MDHEN and CDR2 SYDVKM. The CDR3 loop spans 13 amino acids. In nucleotides, the CDR3 is TGTGCCAGCCTTAGGGACAGCAATCAGCCCCAGCATTTT. This encodes CASLRDSNQPQHF.

This clonotype was seen only a few times. This chain connects TRBV5-6 to TRBJ2-6; D remains unclear. The CDR3 runs 19 residues. Germline V gene sequence: CDR1 SGHDT, CDR2 YYEEEE. V lost 0 bases and J 4 bases, leaving 20 bases between the germline ends. The CDR3 DNA reads as TGTGCCAGCAGCTTGGCCCGGAACACCCTGCCCAGCGGGGCCAACGTCCTGACTTTC. As protein: CASSLARNTLPSGANVLTF. The full variable domain, its missing parts supplied by reference TRBV5-6 and TRBJ2-6, is DAGVTQSPTHLIKTRGQQVTLRCSPKSGHDTVSWYQQALGQGPQFIFQYYEEEERQRGNFPDRFSGHQFPNYSSELNVNALLLGDSALYLCASSLARNTLPSGANVLTFGAGSRLTVL.

This clonotype was seen a handful of times. The chain links TRBV19 to TRBJ1-1; 7 bases fit TRBD1. The germline gives CDR1 LNHDA, CDR2 SQIVND (reference sequence). Trimming at V came to 0 bases and at J to 10 bases, leaving 11 bases not matched to a gene. This CDR3 has 15 residues. CDR3 sequence reads: CASSIDPRTGKGAFF. CDR3 in DNA: TGTGCCAGTAGTATAGACCCTCGGACAGGCAAGGGAGCTTTCTTT.

This clonotype has just a few counts. The chain employs TRBV11-2 and TRBJ2-5; weak D call: TRBD2 (5 bases). V dropped 5 bases and J dropped 2 bases, with 12 bases sitting between them. The CDR3 sequence is 14 residues long. Germline values: CDR1 SGHAT, CDR2 FQNNGV. The CDR3 region has the DNA TGTGCCAGCAGCCCAGCGGCGGATCAAGAGACCCAGTACTTC. Amino acid sequence: CASSPAADQETQYF. The full variable domain, its missing parts supplied by reference TRBV11-2 and TRBJ2-5, is EAGVAQSPRYKIIEKRQSVAFWCNPISGHATLYWYQQILGQGPKLLIQFQNNGVVDDSQLPKDRFSAERLKGVDSTLKIQPAKLEDSAVYLCASSPAADQETQYFGPGTRLLVL.

Ten or more counts support this clonotype. V is TRBV3-1 and J is TRBJ1-1; D is possibly TRBD1 (5 bases). There are 15 residues in the CDR3. Trimming took off 0 bases at V and 0 bases at J, with 8 bases between the two ends. Germline V CDR1 and CDR2: LGHDT, YNNKEL (reference sequence). The CDR3 loop is CASSQDRAMNTEAFF. For the CDR3, the DNA is TGTGCCAGCAGCCAAGACAGGGCGATGAACACTGAAGCTTTCTTT. The entire variable domain, with the rest obtained from reference TRBV3-1 and TRBJ1-1, is as follows: DTAVSQTPKYLVTQMGNDKSIKCEQNLGHDTMYWYKQDSKKFLKIMFSYNNKELIINETVPNRFSPKSPDKAHLNLHINSLELGDSAVYFCASSQDRAMNTEAFFGQGTRLTVV.

The rearrangement links TRBV2 to TRBJ1-5; maybe TRBD1 (5 bases). Trimming took 6 bases from V and 0 from J, leaving 12 bases between them. Per the germline V gene, CDR1 is SNHLY and CDR2 is FYNNEI. CDR3 length: 15 amino acids. The CDR3 region is CASRSRVTSNQPQHF. The CDR3 nucleotides read TGTGCCAGCAGAAGCAGGGTCACTAGCAATCAGCCCCAGCATTTT.

Ten or more counts support this clonotype. The CDR3 here is CASRGGGAGETQYF. CDR3 sequence (DNA): TGTGCCAGTAGAGGCGGTGGGGCCGGAGAGACCCAGTACTTC. The rearrangement uses TRBV19 and TRBJ2-5, with a possible D match to TRBD1 (5 bases). Trimming stripped 6 bases from V and 4 bases from J, with 15 bases between. The CDR3 contains 14 residues. Germline V gene lookup returns CDR1 LNHDA and CDR2 SQIVND (reference sequence).

This clonotype was detected a few times. The CDR3 DNA reads TGTGCCAGCAGCGCGACCGGGACAGGGGACACCGGGGAGCTGTTTTTT. As protein: CASSATGTGDTGELFF. The chain joins TRBV9 to TRBJ2-2, with 10 nucleotides matching TRBD1. Losses at the gene ends were 3 bases for V and 3 bases for J; bases not matched to a gene: 5. Germline values: CDR1 SGDLS, CDR2 YYNGEE. The CDR3 is 16 amino acids.

In its sample, this clonotype was seen many times. This chain connects TRBV6-1 to TRBJ2-7; TRBD2 aligns across 9 bases. J lost 4 bases, V lost 8 bases, and 6 bases had no gene match. The length of the CDR3 is 13 residues. CDR1 is MNHNS, CDR2 SASEGT, per germline. The CDR3 nucleotides are TGTGCCAGCGCTAGCGGGATATTATACGAGCAGTACGTC. Protein product: CASASGILYEQYV.

This clonotype was detected only a few times. V gene TRBV19 combines with J gene TRBJ2-5; the match to TRBD2 covers 14 bases. The CDR3 totals 20 residues. The ends lost 5 bases at V and 5 bases at J; junction bases unmatched: 19. CDR1 and CDR2 (germline): LNHDA, SQIVND (reference sequence). The CDR3 bases are TGTGCCAGTAGTTCAATGCCCCCCTCAGGACTAGCGGGAGGAAGGGAGACCCAGTACTTC. Residues: CASSSMPPSGLAGGRETQYF. The variable domain in full, completed from reference TRBV19 and TRBJ2-5, reads DGGITQSPKYLFRKEGQNVTLSCEQNLNHDAMYWYRQDPGQGLRLIYYSQIVNDFQKGDIAEGYSVSREKKESFPLTVTSAQKNPTAFYLCASSSMPPSGLAGGRETQYFGPGTRLLVL.

The CDR3 reads CARMGLAGGTDTQYF. The CDR3 DNA is TGCGCCAGAATGGGACTAGCGGGAGGCACAGATACGCAGTATTTT. This rearrangement joins TRBV10-1 to TRBJ2-3, with 14 nucleotides matching TRBD2. This CDR3 contains 15 residues. CDR1 is WNHNN, CDR2 SYGVQD, per germline (reference sequence). V shed 9 bases and J 1 base; nucleotides not matched to a gene: 3.